This is a list of T cell receptor beta chains from one sample in a study of CD8+CD57+ T cells in acquired aplastic anemia. MiXCR was run by TCRdb on the reads, yielding one entry per CDR3 protein. Among about 180,000 distinct CDR3 sequences, roughly 65% were seen once, and the ten largest hold more than 40%. The source material was sorted CD4+, CD8+, or CD8+CD57+ T cells (not recorded which) from PBMCs. Receptor source: a human donor with aplastic anemia. Both conserved end residues are part of each CDR3. A D gene is named only where the DNA matches it firmly. Only part of the rows carry a size: once, few, many, or a class if the clone is expanded.

V	D	length	J	size	CDR3	DNA
TRBV24-1	.	15	TRBJ2-1	.	CATSDLSVGGNEQFF	TGTGCCACCAGTGATTTGTCCGTAGGGGGTAATGAGCAGTTCTTC
TRBV5-1	.	13	TRBJ1-2	.	CASSKGKGYGYTF	TGCGCCAGCAGCAAGGGTAAGGGATATGGCTACACCTTC
TRBV3-1	.	13	TRBJ1-5	many	CASRGRHNQPQHF	TGTGCCAGCCGCGGACGTCACAATCAGCCCCAGCATTTT
TRBV5-1	.	14	TRBJ1-3	.	CASSSGNGGNTIYF	TGCGCCAGCAGCTCAGGGAACGGTGGAAACACCATATATTTT
TRBV6-6	.	15	TRBJ1-2	.	CATSPGGLGVYGYTF	TGTGCCACCTCGCCTGGAGGCTTGGGCGTCTATGGCTACACCTTC
TRBV6-5	.	15	TRBJ2-2	.	CASSYSGGVSGELFF	TGTGCCAGCAGTTACTCCGGGGGAGTTAGCGGGGAGCTGTTTTTT
TRBV5-4	TRBD1	17	TRBJ2-1	.	CASSPRALGQGADEQFF	TGTGCCAGCAGCCCGAGGGCGCTGGGACAGGGGGCCGATGAGCAGTTCTTC
TRBV29-1	.	12	TRBJ2-3	few	CSGYRTTDTQYF	TGCAGCGGCTATAGGACCACAGATACGCAGTATTTT
TRBV29-1	.	12	TRBJ1-2	.	CSVYSSNYGYTF	TGCAGCGTGTACAGTTCTAACTATGGCTACACCTTC
TRBV10-2	TRBD1	15	TRBJ1-5	.	CASTRQGPPYQPQHF	TGCGCCAGCACTAGACAGGGTCCACCTTATCAGCCCCAGCATTTT
TRBV24-1	.	14	TRBJ1-5	once	CATSDFASNQPQHF	TGTGCCACCAGTGATTTTGCCAGTAATCAGCCCCAGCATTTT
TRBV10-3	.	15	TRBJ1-1	.	CAISESQQLNTEAFF	TGTGCCATCAGTGAGTCGCAGCAGCTGAACACTGAAGCTTTCTTT
TRBV19	.	14	TRBJ1-6	.	CASSTPEGPGPLHF	TGTGCCAGTAGTACCCCAGAGGGCCCAGGACCCCTCCACTTT
TRBV5-1	.	14	TRBJ2-1	.	CASSLYSSYNEQFF	TGTGCCAGCTCCCTCTACAGCTCCTACAATGAGCAGTTCTTC
TRBV10-2	.	13	TRBJ1-1	.	CASSVGGDTEAFF	TGCGCCAGCAGTGTGGGGGGTGACACTGAAGCTTTCTTT
TRBV6-1	TRBD1	14	TRBJ1-1	many	CASSGDRGRTEAFF	TGTGCCAGCAGTGGGGACAGGGGGCGTACTGAAGCTTTCTTT
TRBV4-2	.	15	TRBJ1-2	.	CASSQDRGSNYGYTF	TGTGCCAGCAGCCAAGATCGGGGGTCTAACTATGGCTACACCTTC
TRBV7-2	TRBD2	17	TRBJ2-2	.	CASSWESGGTNTGELFF	TGTGCCAGCAGCTGGGAGAGCGGGGGGACAAACACCGGGGAGCTGTTTTTT
TRBV7-9	.	15	TRBJ1-3	.	CASSLSGSSGNTIYF	TGTGCCAGCAGCTTGTCAGGATCCTCTGGAAACACCATATATTTT
TRBV7-3	TRBD1	16	TRBJ1-2	.	CASSPGAGGLVYGYTF	TGTGCCAGCAGCCCAGGGGCAGGGGGCCTAGTATATGGCTACACCTTC
TRBV24-1	.	12	TRBJ2-3	.	CATGGPTDTQYF	TGTGCCACGGGGGGACCTACAGATACGCAGTATTTT
TRBV5-1	.	14	TRBJ1-1	many	CASSLTGKNTEAFF	TGCGCCAGCAGCTTAACAGGGAAGAACACTGAAGCTTTCTTT
TRBV2	.	14	TRBJ1-1	.	CASSERGMNTEAFF	TGTGCCAGCAGTGAACGGGGGATGAACACTGAAGCTTTCTTT
TRBV20-1	TRBD1	15	TRBJ2-7	many	CSASSGTGGLYEQYF	TGCAGTGCTAGCTCCGGGACAGGGGGCCTCTACGAGCAGTACTTC
TRBV30	.	13	TRBJ1-1	many	CAWRPWGDTEAFF	TGTGCCTGGAGACCTTGGGGGGACACTGAAGCTTTCTTT
TRBV15	.	17	TRBJ1-5	few	CATTQASGHYSNQPQHF	TGTGCCACCACCCAGGCAAGCGGACATTATAGCAATCAGCCCCAGCATTTT
TRBV9	TRBD1	16	TRBJ2-3	.	CASSVAGTGGADTQYF	TGTGCCAGCAGCGTAGCAGGGACAGGGGGCGCAGATACGCAGTATTTT
TRBV19	.	12	TRBJ1-5	once	CASTPRGKPQHF	TGTGCCAGTACGCCCCGGGGTAAGCCCCAGCATTTT
TRBV19	.	14	TRBJ1-5	.	CASSLETGNQPQHF	TGTGCCAGTAGCCTCGAGACAGGCAATCAGCCCCAGCATTTT
TRBV7-9	.	14	TRBJ2-4	.	CASSLSPGVDIQYF	TGTGCCAGCAGCTTAAGCCCAGGTGTAGACATTCAGTACTTC
TRBV5-1	.	12	TRBJ1-2	.	CASSPDEEGYTF	TGCGCCAGCAGCCCGGACGAAGAGGGCTACACCTTC
TRBV7-6	.	13	TRBJ2-3	.	CASSFSQSDTQYF	TGTGCCAGCAGCTTTTCACAGTCAGATACGCAGTATTTT
TRBV3-1	TRBD1	15	TRBJ2-3	few	CASSPPGTDKDTQYF	TGTGCCAGCAGCCCACCCGGGACAGACAAAGATACGCAGTATTTT
TRBV20-1	TRBD1	18	TRBJ1-2	many	CSARGLTYRGGSGYGYTF	TGCAGTGCTAGAGGACTTACATACAGGGGAGGATCTGGCTATGGCTACACCTTC
TRBV19	.	13	TRBJ1-1	many	CASSMTENTEAFF	TGTGCCAGTAGTATGACAGAGAACACTGAAGCTTTCTTT
TRBV2	TRBD1	15	TRBJ1-4	many	CASILDRGPAEKLFF	TGTGCCAGCATCCTGGACAGGGGGCCTGCTGAAAAACTGTTTTTT
TRBV24-1	.	13	TRBJ2-1	.	CATSWGSLNEQFF	TGTGCCACCTCTTGGGGGAGCCTTAATGAGCAGTTCTTC
TRBV15	TRBD2	15	TRBJ2-7	.	CAAREGIGSSYEQYF	TGTGCCGCCAGGGAGGGGATCGGGAGCTCCTACGAGCAGTACTTC
TRBV29-1	TRBD2	16	TRBJ2-3	.	CSVPRTSGYGTDTQYF	TGCAGCGTCCCCCGGACTAGCGGGTATGGAACGGATACGCAGTATTTT
TRBV6-5	.	12	TRBJ1-2	.	CASSDSGSGYTF	TGTGCCAGCAGTGACTCGGGCAGTGGCTACACCTTC
TRBV19	TRBD1	15	TRBJ2-7	.	CASSSLEGQNNEQYF	TGTGCCAGTAGTTCCTTAGAGGGACAGAACAACGAGCAGTACTTC
TRBV7-4	.	11	TRBJ2-2	.	CASSQDRELFF	TGTGCCAGCAGCCAAGATCGGGAGCTGTTTTTT
TRBV24-1	.	12	TRBJ2-3	few	CATQGSTDTQYF	TGTGCCACTCAGGGTAGCACAGATACGCAGTATTTT
TRBV9	TRBD1	15	TRBJ1-2	.	CASSHSGTANYGYTF	TGTGCCAGCAGCCATTCTGGGACAGCTAACTATGGCTACACCTTC
TRBV2	.	14	TRBJ2-7	.	CASSDAGEKDEQYF	TGTGCCAGCAGTGACGCAGGGGAGAAAGACGAGCAGTACTTC
TRBV7-9	TRBD1	15	TRBJ2-5	.	CASSLKQGDQETQYF	TGTGCCAGCAGCCTAAAACAGGGGGACCAAGAGACCCAGTACTTC
TRBV20-1	.	15	TRBJ2-1	many	CSATQTGGSYNEQFF	TGCAGTGCTACCCAGACAGGAGGGTCCTACAATGAGCAGTTCTTC
TRBV9	.	15	TRBJ2-7	.	CASSVLDGPTYEQYF	TGTGCCAGCAGCGTCCTGGACGGACCTACCTACGAGCAGTACTTC
TRBV20-1	TRBD2	14	TRBJ2-7	.	CSARAERGAYEQYF	TGCAGTGCTAGAGCCGAGCGGGGGGCCTACGAGCAGTACTTC
TRBV7-9	.	11	TRBJ1-2	.	CASSLAPGYTF	TGTGCCAGCAGCTTAGCTCCCGGCTACACCTTC
TRBV20-1	TRBD2	17	TRBJ2-3	once	CSARDSGVSGGTDTQYF	TGCAGTGCTAGAGATTCGGGAGTTAGCGGGGGCACAGATACGCAGTATTTT
TRBV7-2	TRBD2	15	TRBJ2-1	.	CASSSSGNSYNEQFF	TGTGCCAGCAGCTCTAGCGGAAACTCCTACAATGAGCAGTTCTTC
TRBV20-1	.	14	TRBJ1-5	.	CSAISGSSNQPQHF	TGCAGTGCTATATCAGGGTCCTCCAATCAGCCCCAGCATTTT
TRBV9	TRBD1	14	TRBJ1-1	.	CASSDSTGVTEAFF	TGTGCCAGCAGCGATTCAACAGGGGTGACTGAAGCTTTCTTT
TRBV13	.	17	TRBJ2-2	many	CASSSRLRGGDTGELFF	TGTGCCAGCAGCTCCCGACTCAGGGGGGGTGACACCGGGGAGCTGTTTTTT
TRBV5-6	.	12	TRBJ1-5	few	CASSFGNQPQHF	TGTGCCAGCAGCTTTGGTAATCAGCCCCAGCATTTT
TRBV20-1	.	14	TRBJ1-2	.	CSARDGSARYGYTF	TGCAGTGCTAGAGATGGGAGCGCCCGGTATGGCTACACCTTC
TRBV10-3	TRBD1	13	TRBJ1-2	few	CAISGGQPYGYTF	TGTGCCATCAGTGGGGGACAGCCCTATGGCTACACCTTC
TRBV7-8	TRBD2	16	TRBJ2-1	.	CASSISGGAIYNEQFF	TGTGCCAGCAGCATTAGCGGGGGGGCTATCTACAATGAGCAGTTCTTC